This paragraph reports one T cell receptor (beta chain). CDR3 length: 15 amino acids. CDR1 is SGDLS and CDR2 is YYNGEE in the germline V gene. V was pared by 2 bases and J by 5 bases, with 14 bases between. TCRdb keeps only in-frame clones here, not all; method: immunoSEQ multiplex PCR. In the table there are fewer than 350,000 clones, 90% of which are singletons. The data originate from a study of blood T cell repertoires in COVID-19. Overall study: Material from acute and convalescent COVID-19 was sourced from the United States, Italy and Spain. Sources were T cells, B-cell-depleted T cells, or PBMCs; the material itself was cDNA or gDNA.

The sample consisted of PBMCs or T cells enriched from blood (not recorded which). The chain has TRBV9 and TRBJ2-1; TRBD1 might be the D (5 bases). This sequence originates from a woman between 18 and 30 years old with acute COVID-19. The CDR3 DNA reads as TGTGCCAGCAGCGTTTCAACTGGGGCTAACAATGAGCAGTTCTTC. It translates to CASSVSTGANNEQFF. The full variable domain, rest sourced from reference TRBV9 and TRBJ2-1, is DSGVTQTPKHLITATGQRVTLRCSPRSGDLSVYWYQQSLDQGLQFLIQYYNGEERAKGNILERFSAQQFPDLHSELNLSSLELGDSALYFCASSVSTGANNEQFFGPGTRLTVL.